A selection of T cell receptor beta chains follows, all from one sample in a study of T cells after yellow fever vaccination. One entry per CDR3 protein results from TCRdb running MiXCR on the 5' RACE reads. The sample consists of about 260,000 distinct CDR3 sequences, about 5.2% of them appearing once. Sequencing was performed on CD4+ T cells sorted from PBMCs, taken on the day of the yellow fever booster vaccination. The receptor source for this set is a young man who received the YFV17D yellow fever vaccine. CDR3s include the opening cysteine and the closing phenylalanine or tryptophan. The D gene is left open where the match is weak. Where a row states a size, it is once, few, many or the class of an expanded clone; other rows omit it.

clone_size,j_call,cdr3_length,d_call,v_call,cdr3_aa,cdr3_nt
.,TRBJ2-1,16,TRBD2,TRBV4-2,CASSQAGAGGLNEQFF,TGTGCCAGCAGCCAAGCAGGAGCGGGGGGCCTAAATGAGCAGTTCTTC
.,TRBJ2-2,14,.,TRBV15,CATSREKNTGELFF,TGTGCCACCAGCAGAGAGAAGAACACCGGGGAGCTGTTTTTT
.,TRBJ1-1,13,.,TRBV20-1,CSASSNENTEAFF,TGCAGTGCTAGTTCGAACGAGAACACTGAAGCTTTCTTT
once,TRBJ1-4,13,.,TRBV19,CASSEDSDEKLFF,TGTGCCAGTAGCGAAGACTCAGATGAAAAACTGTTTTTT
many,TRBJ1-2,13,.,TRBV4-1,CASSQEERQSYTF,TGCGCCAGCAGCCAAGAGGAGAGGCAGAGCTACACCTTC
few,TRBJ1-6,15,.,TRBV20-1,CSAPTRTMYNSPLHF,TGCAGTGCCCCCACCCGGACAATGTATAATTCACCCCTCCACTTT
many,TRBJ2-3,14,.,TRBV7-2,CASESGPRGDTQYF,TGTGCCAGCGAATCCGGGCCCCGGGGTGATACGCAGTATTTT
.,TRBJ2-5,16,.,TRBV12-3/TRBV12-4,CASSFAGRLRRETQYF,TGTGCCAGCAGTTTCGCAGGGAGGCTCCGACGGGAGACCCAGTACTTC
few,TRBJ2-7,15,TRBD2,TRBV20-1,CSADRPSGTVVEQYF,TGCAGTGCTGACCGGCCCAGCGGGACGGTCGTCGAGCAGTACTTC
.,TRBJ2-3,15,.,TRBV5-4,CASSLGRTFTDTQYF,TGTGCCAGCAGCTTGGGGCGTACGTTCACAGATACGCAGTATTTT
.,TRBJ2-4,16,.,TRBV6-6,CASSLPEGASKNIQYF,TGTGCCAGCAGCCTCCCGGAGGGGGCGTCCAAAAACATTCAGTACTTC
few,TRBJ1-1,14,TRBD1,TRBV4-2,CASSQGQGWSEAFF,TGTGCCAGCAGCCAAGGACAGGGTTGGTCTGAAGCTTTCTTT
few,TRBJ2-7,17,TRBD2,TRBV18,CASSPTPGRERSYEQYF,TGTGCCAGCTCACCAACCCCGGGGAGGGAGCGATCTTACGAGCAGTACTTC
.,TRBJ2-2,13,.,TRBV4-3,CASSQEMGGELFF,TGCGCCAGCAGCCAAGAAATGGGCGGGGAGCTGTTTTTT
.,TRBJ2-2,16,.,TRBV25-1,CASSAPRGANTGELFF,TGTGCCAGCAGTGCTCCGCGGGGCGCGAACACCGGGGAGCTGTTTTTT
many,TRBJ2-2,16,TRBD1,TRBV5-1,CASSLLTGGVTGELFF,TGCGCCAGCAGCCTCCTTACAGGGGGCGTCACCGGGGAGCTGTTTTTT
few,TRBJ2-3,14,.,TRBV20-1,CSARRGGGADTQYF,TGCAGTGCTAGAAGGGGGGGCGGGGCAGATACGCAGTATTTT
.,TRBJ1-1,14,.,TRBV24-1,CAPGAWLGDTEAFF,TGTGCCCCGGGCGCGTGGTTAGGAGACACTGAAGCTTTCTTT
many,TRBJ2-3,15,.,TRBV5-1,CASRGAGEAADTQYF,TGCGCCAGCAGGGGGGCAGGGGAGGCTGCCGATACGCAGTATTTT
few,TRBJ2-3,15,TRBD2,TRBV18,CASSPKLAGEDTQYF,TGTGCCAGCTCACCGAAACTAGCGGGGGAAGATACGCAGTATTTT
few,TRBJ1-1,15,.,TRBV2,CASSGSRNMNTEAFF,TGTGCCAGCAGTGGTTCACGGAACATGAACACTGAAGCTTTCTTT
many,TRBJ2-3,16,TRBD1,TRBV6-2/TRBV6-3,CASIDRDRGDTDTQYF,TGTGCCAGCATTGACCGGGACAGGGGCGACACAGATACGCAGTATTTT
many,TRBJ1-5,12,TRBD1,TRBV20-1,CSANRGDQPQHF,TGCAGTGCTAACAGGGGCGATCAGCCCCAGCATTTT
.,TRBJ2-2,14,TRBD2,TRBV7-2,CASSPSGGVGELFF,TGTGCCAGCAGCCCTAGCGGGGGGGTCGGGGAGCTGTTTTTT
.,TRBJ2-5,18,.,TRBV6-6,CASSYGIEGTTRGETQYF,TGTGCCAGCAGTTACGGGATAGAGGGGACCACCCGAGGAGAGACCCAGTACTTC
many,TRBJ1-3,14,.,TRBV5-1,CASSETGTGNTIYF,TGCGCCAGCAGCGAGACCGGAACTGGAAACACCATATATTTT
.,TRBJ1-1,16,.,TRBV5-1,CASSLGWGRMNTEAFF,TGCGCCAGCAGCTTGGGGTGGGGACGGATGAACACTGAAGCTTTCTTT
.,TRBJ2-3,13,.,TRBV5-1,CASSVQLADTQYF,TGCGCCAGCAGTGTTCAGCTTGCCGATACGCAGTATTTT
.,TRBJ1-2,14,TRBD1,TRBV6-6,CASRKQTGAYGYTF,TGTGCCAGCAGGAAACAAACAGGGGCCTATGGCTACACCTTC
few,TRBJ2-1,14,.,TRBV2,CASSLNRDYNEQFF,TGTGCCAGCAGCCTAAACAGAGATTACAATGAGCAGTTCTTC
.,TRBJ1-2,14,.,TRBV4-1,CASSPREALYGYTF,TGCGCCAGCAGCCCCAGGGAGGCCCTCTATGGCTACACCTTC
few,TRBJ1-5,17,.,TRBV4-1,CASSQGLVTDSNQPQHF,TGCGCCAGCAGCCAAGGCCTTGTGACAGATAGCAATCAGCCCCAGCATTTT
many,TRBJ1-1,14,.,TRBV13,CASSLRRGNTEAFF,TGTGCCAGCAGCTTACGACGGGGGAACACTGAAGCTTTCTTT
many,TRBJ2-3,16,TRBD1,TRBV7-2,CASSPHRDRGRDTQYF,TGTGCCAGCAGCCCCCACCGGGACAGGGGGCGAGATACGCAGTATTTT
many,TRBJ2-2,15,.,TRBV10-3,CAIRVGRENTGELFF,TGTGCCATCAGAGTGGGACGGGAAAACACCGGGGAGCTGTTTTTT
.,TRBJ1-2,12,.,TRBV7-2,CASSVDGYGYTF,TGTGCCAGCAGCGTGGACGGATATGGCTACACCTTC
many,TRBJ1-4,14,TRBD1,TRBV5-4,CASSLDRGNEKLFF,TGTGCCAGCAGCTTGGACAGGGGTAATGAAAAACTGTTTTTT
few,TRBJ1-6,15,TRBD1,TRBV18,CASSPTGAPNSPLHF,TGTGCCAGCTCACCAACAGGGGCACCCAATTCACCCCTCCACTTT
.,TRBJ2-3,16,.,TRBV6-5,CASSPARGQGTDTQYF,TGTGCCAGCAGTCCCGCCCGTGGGCAGGGGACAGATACGCAGTATTTT
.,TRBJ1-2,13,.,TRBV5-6,CASSHRLDYGYTF,TGTGCCAGCAGCCACAGACTAGACTATGGCTACACCTTC
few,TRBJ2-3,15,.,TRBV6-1,CASTGLPGRGDTQYF,TGTGCCAGCACCGGACTCCCAGGGCGTGGAGATACGCAGTATTTT
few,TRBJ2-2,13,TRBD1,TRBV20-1,CSARRQGPGELFF,TGCAGTGCTAGGAGACAGGGCCCCGGGGAGCTGTTTTTT
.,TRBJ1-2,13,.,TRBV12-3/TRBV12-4,CASSLARTPGYTF,TGTGCCAGCAGTTTAGCCCGGACTCCCGGCTACACCTTC
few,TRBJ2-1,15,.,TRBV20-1,CSQVGYPLPYNEQFF,TGCAGCCAAGTGGGCTATCCCCTTCCTTACAATGAGCAGTTCTTC
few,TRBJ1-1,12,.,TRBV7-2,CASSYIGTEAFF,TGTGCCAGCAGCTACATAGGCACTGAAGCTTTCTTT
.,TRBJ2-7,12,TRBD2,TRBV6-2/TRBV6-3,CASSSTGGEQYF,TGTGCCAGCAGTTCCACGGGAGGAGAGCAGTACTTC
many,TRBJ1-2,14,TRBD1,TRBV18,CASSPWTGGYGYTF,TGTGCCAGCTCACCTTGGACAGGGGGCTATGGCTACACCTTC
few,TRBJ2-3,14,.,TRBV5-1,CASRPHAGTDTQYF,TGCGCCAGCAGGCCCCACGCAGGTACAGATACGCAGTATTTT